This TCR beta chain is drawn from a study of OX40 agonist ivuxolimab in advanced cancers. Study at large: Patients received the agonistic anti-OX40 (CD134) antibody ivuxolimab.

Turning to this clone: The antigen is unknown.

Findings of the study overall: On average, a greater number of expanded clones characterised CD8+ T cells relative to CD4+. Some nonresponders also had low normalized T-cell clonal expansion.

Patients were excluded for autoimmune disease history or systemic immunosuppression. This table comes from immunoSEQ multiplex PCR, and its TCRdb copy is limited to in-frame clones, with some not included. The profile covers 90,000 to 120,000 clones, with approximately 90% appearing a single time and about 1.2% taken by the ten largest. The sequence was collected from an adult with an advanced solid tumor such as melanoma, head and neck, liver or kidney cancer. Sequencing was performed on CD4+ or CD8+ T cells sorted from blood, taken in a trial of the OX40 agonist ivuxolimab.

The CDR3 DNA follows: TGTGCCAGTAGGGCAGGACAGGGAAACTACGAGCAGTACTTC. This sequence encodes CASRAGQGNYEQYF. The J gene is TRBJ2-7, the V gene TRBV19; 8 bases fit TRBD1. Looked up from germline, CDR1 is LNHDA and CDR2 is SQIVND (reference sequence). J lost 3 bases, V lost 6 bases, and 7 bases had no gene match. The CDR3 covers 14 residues.